The 2 T cell receptor beta chains below all came from one sample that was sequenced in a study of shared clonotypes between healthy human individuals. The table came from immunoSEQ multiplex PCR; TCRdb's copy has only in-frame clones and leaves some out. The sample shows about 1.1 million clones, about 80% of them seen only once. Sequenced input: memory CD4+ T cells from PBMCs. Sample subset: CD45RA-negative fraction. All receptors derive from a man between 18 and 35 years old in good health. Some clones in this sample may be carry-over from other donors' samples.

The chain uses TRBV6-5 and TRBJ2-7; perhaps TRBD2 as D (6 bases). Germline CDR1 reads MNHEY; CDR2 reads SVGAGI. Deletions cut 2 bases from V and 0 bases from J, with 8 bases between. The CDR3 is made up of 14 amino acids. The CDR3 nucleotides read TGTGCCAGCAGTTACCTGGGACTCTCCTACGAGCAGTACTTC. This codes for CASSYLGLSYEQYF.

V gene TRBV7-6 combines with J gene TRBJ2-3; D possibly corresponds to TRBD2 (5 bases). The CDR3 runs 17 residues. V lost 1 base and J 6 bases, leaving 20 bases between the germline ends. CDR1 is SGHVS, CDR2 FNYEAQ, per germline. The CDR3 DNA reads TGTGCCAGCAGCTTAGGTCGTCCCAGCGGAAGTGGGGATACGCAGTATTTT. Translating it yields CASSLGRPSGSGDTQYF.